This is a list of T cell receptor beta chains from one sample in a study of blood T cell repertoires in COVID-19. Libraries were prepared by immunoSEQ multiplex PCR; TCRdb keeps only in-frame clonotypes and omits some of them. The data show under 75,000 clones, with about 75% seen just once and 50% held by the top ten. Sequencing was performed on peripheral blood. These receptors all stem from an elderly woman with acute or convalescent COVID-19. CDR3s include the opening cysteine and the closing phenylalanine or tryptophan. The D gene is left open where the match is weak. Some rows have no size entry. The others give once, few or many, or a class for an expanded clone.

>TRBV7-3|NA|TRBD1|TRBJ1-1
TGTGCCAGCAGCCGAGACAGGGGGACTGAAGCTTTCTTT
CASSRDRGTEAFF
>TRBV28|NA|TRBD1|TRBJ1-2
TGTGCCAGCAGTCAGGGGACAGGCCTAGTCTATGGCTACACCTTC
CASSQGTGLVYGYTF
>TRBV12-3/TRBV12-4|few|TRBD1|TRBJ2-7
TGTGCCAGCAGTTTTGGGACAGTGGGTGAGCAGTACTTC
CASSFGTVGEQYF
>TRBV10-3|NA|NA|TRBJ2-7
TGTGCCATCAGTGAGACAACCCCCTACGAGCAGTACTTC
CAISETTPYEQYF
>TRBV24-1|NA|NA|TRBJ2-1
TGTGCCACCAGTGATTTAGGGGGGGGACATTACAATGAGCAGTTCTTC
CATSDLGGGHYNEQFF
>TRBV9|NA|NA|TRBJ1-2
TGTGCCAGCAGCGTAGCTCAGGATTATGGCTACACCTTC
CASSVAQDYGYTF
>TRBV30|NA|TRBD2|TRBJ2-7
TGTGCCTGGAGTTTCTCCGGGGGGGGCTACGAGCAGTACTTC
CAWSFSGGGYEQYF
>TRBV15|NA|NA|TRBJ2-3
TGTGCCACCAGCAGAGATCGTCCAGATACGCAGTATTTT
CATSRDRPDTQYF
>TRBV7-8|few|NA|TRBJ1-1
TGTGCCAGCAGCTCCCCGGGGGAGGCCCCAAACACTGAAGCTTTCTTT
CASSSPGEAPNTEAFF
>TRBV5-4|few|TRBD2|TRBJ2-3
TGTGCCAGCAGCTTGGACCTAGCGGGAGCGAATACGCAGTATTTT
CASSLDLAGANTQYF
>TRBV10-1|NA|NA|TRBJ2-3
TGCGCCAGCAGCGCGGACACCCAATGCACAGATACGCAGTATTTT
CASSADTQCTDTQYF
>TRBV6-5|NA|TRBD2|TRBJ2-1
TGTGCCAGCAGTTACACGACTAGCGCGATACACAATGAGCAGTTCTTC
CASSYTTSAIHNEQFF
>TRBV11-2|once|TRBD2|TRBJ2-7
TGTGCCAGCAGCCGCGAGCTAGCGGAAAACTACGAGCAGTACTTC
CASSRELAENYEQYF
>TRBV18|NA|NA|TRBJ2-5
TGTGCCAGCTCACCACCCTCCGGAGAGACCCAGTACTTC
CASSPPSGETQYF
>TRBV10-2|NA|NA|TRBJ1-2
TGCGCCAGCAAATCTCACCGAACCGACTTCTATGGCTACACCTTC
CASKSHRTDFYGYTF
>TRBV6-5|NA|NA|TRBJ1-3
TGTGCCAGCGGTCAGGGAGGCTCTGGAAACACCATATATTTT
CASGQGGSGNTIYF
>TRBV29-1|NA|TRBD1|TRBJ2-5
TGCAGCGTTTACCGGACAGGCACCAAGGAGACCCAGTACTTC
CSVYRTGTKETQYF
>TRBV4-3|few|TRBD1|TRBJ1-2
TGCGCCAGCAGCCAAGATATGACAGGGGTGACTGGCTACACCTTC
CASSQDMTGVTGYTF
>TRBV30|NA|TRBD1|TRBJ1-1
TGTGCCTGGGACAGGGGGCGGGGGACTGAAGCTTTCTTT
CAWDRGRGTEAFF
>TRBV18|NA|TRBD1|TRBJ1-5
TGTGCCAGCTCACCTGAATCGAATACAGGGACAGGCAATCAGCCCCAGCATTTT
CASSPESNTGTGNQPQHF
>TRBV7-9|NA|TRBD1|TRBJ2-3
TGTGCCAGCAGCTTATCGCGACAGGGAACAGATACGCAGTATTTT
CASSLSRQGTDTQYF
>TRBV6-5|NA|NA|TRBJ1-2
TGTGCCAGCAGTTACTCGAGGGGGGGGGCCTATGGCTACACCTTC
CASSYSRGGAYGYTF
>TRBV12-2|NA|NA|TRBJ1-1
TGTGCAAGTCGCTTAGCGAGGCGAGACGGGAGGAACACTGAAGCTTTCTTT
CASRLARRDGRNTEAFF
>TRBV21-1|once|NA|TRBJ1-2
TGTGCCAGCAGCTACTGGGCCGGGACAGCTAACTATGGCTACACCTTC
CASSYWAGTANYGYTF
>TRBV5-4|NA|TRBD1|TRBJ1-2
TGTGCCAGCAGCTTGGGCAGGGGGCTTGGGGGTGGCTACACCTTC
CASSLGRGLGGGYTF
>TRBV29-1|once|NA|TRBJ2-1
TGCAGCGTTGAGAGGGGGTACAATGAGCAGTTCTTC
CSVERGYNEQFF